Presented here are 23 T cell receptor beta chains from one specimen sequenced in a study of beta chain features in type 1 diabetes. The whole isolated RNA underwent reverse transcription, so sequencing captured expressed TCRB transcripts. Profiling relied on immunoSEQ multiplex PCR, and the TCRdb table lists in-frame clones only, not all of them. The sample lists hundreds of thousands of clones, 15% occurring once. The sample taken for sequencing was naive CD4+ T cells from blood. The source is a man between 18 and 29 years old in good health.

V gene TRBV7-2 combines with J gene TRBJ1-3; no clear D. Germline lookup yields CDR1 SGHTA and CDR2 FQGNSA. V shed 0 bases and J shed 0 bases, with 6 bases lying between them. The CDR3 has 15 residues. CDR3 sequence (DNA): TGTGCCAGCAGCTTAGCCGTGGGCTCTGGAAACACCATATATTTT. Translating gives CASSLAVGSGNTIYF. Full variable domain (rest looked up from reference TRBV7-2 and TRBJ1-3): GAGVSQSPSNKVTEKGKDVELRCDPISGHTALYWYRQSLGQGLEFLIYFQGNSAPDKSGLPSDRFSAERTGGSVSTLTIQRTQQEDSAVYLCASSLAVGSGNTIYFGEGSWLTVV.

This clone was observed a handful of times. The V and J genes are TRBV7-2 and TRBJ2-1, with TRBD1 identical over 11 bases. V was pared by 2 bases and J by 7 bases, with 16 bases of the junction left unmatched. Germline-derived CDR1 and CDR2 are SGHTA and FQGNSA. The CDR3 totals 19 residues. CDR3 amino acids: CASSLRFWGAGTGGNEQFF. The CDR3 DNA reads as TGTGCCAGCAGCTTAAGGTTCTGGGGTGCCGGGACAGGGGGAAATGAGCAGTTCTTC.

The chain recombines TRBV18 with TRBJ2-7; D may be TRBD1 or TRBD2 (5 bases each). CDR1 is KGHSH, CDR2 LQKENI, per germline. V was clipped by 8 bases and J by 0 bases, with 17 bases between them. This CDR3 contains 15 residues. This chain's CDR3 is CASTDRLGVSYEQYF. The CDR3 region has the DNA TGTGCCAGCACGGACCGGTTGGGGGTCTCCTACGAGCAGTACTTC.

CDR3 bases: TGCGCCAGCAGCTTGGATTGGGGAGGTTACTATGGCTACACCTTC. This translates into CASSLDWGGYYGYTF. V gene TRBV5-1 combines with J gene TRBJ1-2; D remains ambiguous. V was cut by 0 bases and J by 3 bases, with 12 bases left in between. The germline V gene has CDR1 SGHRS and CDR2 YFSETQ. This CDR3 comprises 15 residues.

This clone was seen only a few times. This chain links TRBV29-1 with TRBJ2-1; D call uncertain. The CDR3 loop spans 16 amino acids. V was clipped by 0 bases and J by 0 bases, with 12 bases between them. Germline lookup yields CDR1 SQVTM and CDR2 ANQGSEA. DNA for the CDR3: TGCAGCGTTGAAGATCTTGCTCCGAGCTCCTACAATGAGCAGTTCTTC. It specifies CSVEDLAPSSYNEQFF.

The chain links TRBV7-9 to TRBJ1-2; the D is unclear. V was shortened by 1 base and J by 4 bases, with 16 bases between the two germline ends. Germline CDR1 SEHNR, CDR2 FQNEAQ (reference sequence). The CDR3 has 16 amino acids. The CDR3 DNA reads as TGTGCCAGCAGCTTAGGTCCCCCTGACGGGAGCTATGGCTACACCTTC. Protein product: CASSLGPPDGSYGYTF.

In this sample, this clone turned up a few times. The V and J genes are TRBV7-2 and TRBJ2-5; D may be TRBD1 or TRBD2 (6 bases each). In germline, CDR1 is SGHTA, CDR2 FQGNSA. This CDR3 contains 12 residues. V was cut by 1 base and J by 7 bases, with 7 bases left in between. DNA of the CDR3: TGTGCCAGCAGCTTAGAGGGGGGGACCCAGTACTTC. It encodes CASSLEGGTQYF.

V and J are TRBV18 and TRBJ1-5, with 9 bases identical to TRBD1. Germline V gene data show CDR1 as KGHSH and CDR2 as LQKENI. The junction had 7 bases not matched to a gene; V was cut back by 6 bases and J by 4 bases. The CDR3 covers 15 residues. The CDR3 coding sequence is TGTGCCAGCTCGTCCCCCGGGACAGGGAATCAGCCCCAGCATTTT. Amino acids: CASSSPGTGNQPQHF.

The J gene is TRBJ2-7, the V gene TRBV4-2; D is possibly TRBD1 (6 bases). Trimming took 0 bases from V and 5 from J, leaving 11 bases between them. The CDR3 has 14 amino acids. Germline assignment: CDR1 LGHNA and CDR2 YNFKEQ. The chain's CDR3 is CASSQDIQGNEQYF. The CDR3 DNA sequence: TGTGCCAGCAGCCAAGATATACAGGGAAACGAGCAGTACTTC.

This clone was seen more than once but under ten times. Distinct nucleotide sequences in the sample also encode this CDR3. The CDR3 here is CASRRGSTDTQYF. CDR3 coding DNA: TGTGCCAGCCGGAGGGGGAGCACAGATACGCAGTATTTT. This chain uses TRBV19 with TRBJ2-3; perhaps D is TRBD1 or TRBD2 (6 bases each). The ends were cut back, 9 bases at V and 0 bases at J, with 10 bases in the middle. Looked up from germline, CDR1 is LNHDA and CDR2 is SQIVND (reference sequence). This CDR3 region has 13 residues.

This clone was picked up a small number of times. The rearrangement uses TRBV10-3 and TRBJ1-1; possible D gene TRBD1, 6 bases. V was shortened by 4 bases and J by 5 bases, with 17 bases between the two germline ends. Germline CDR1 and CDR2: ENHRY and SYGVKD. This CDR3 comprises 15 residues. The CDR3 DNA follows: TGTGCCATCAGTGCTGGACAGCGGGCGGGAACTGAAGCTTTCTTT. It specifies CAISAGQRAGTEAFF.

The V call is TRBV7-9, the J call TRBJ2-7; 7 nucleotides agree with TRBD2. V trimming: 3 bases; J trimming: 5 bases; junction bases outside the gene matches: 4. CDR3 length: 13 residues. CDR1 SEHNR and CDR2 FQNEAQ come from the germline V gene (reference sequence). The CDR3, as DNA: TGTGCCAGCAGCTTTATCGGGAGGCACGAGCAGTACTTC. Translated, it gives CASSFIGRHEQYF. The variable domain in full, completed from reference TRBV7-9 and TRBJ2-7, reads DTGVSQNPRHKITKRGQNVTFRCDPISEHNRLYWYRQTLGQGPEFLTYFQNEAQLEKSRLLSDRFSAERPKGSFSTLEIQRTEQGDSAMYLCASSFIGRHEQYFGPGTRLTVT.

The chain combines TRBV12-2 with TRBJ2-5; the table's D call, TRBD1, was not checked against the DNA. TRBV12-2 is a pseudogene locus. The CDR3 consists of 15 residues. This CDR3 reads CASRLADRRRETQYF. CDR3 sequence (DNA): TGTGCAAGTCGCTTAGCGGACAGAAGGCGAGAGACCCAGTACTTC.

This clone was observed a handful of times. This chain connects TRBV28 to TRBJ1-6, with TRBD1 as a possible D gene (6 bases). This CDR3 spans 13 amino acids. Trimming pared 7 bases from V and 10 bases from J, leaving 14 bases between. Germline-derived CDR1 and CDR2 are MDHEN and SYDVKM. The CDR3 DNA is TGTGCCAGCACTCTCGCGGGGGGCTCACCCCTCCACTTT. Translation: CASTLAGGSPLHF.

J is TRBJ1-2 and V is TRBV19; no firm D call. The CDR3 is 14 amino acids. The V and J ends lost 3 bases and 1 base respectively, with 9 bases between them. CDR1 and CDR2 (germline): LNHDA, SQIVND (reference sequence). CDR3 loop: CASSMHKGNYGYTF. DNA of the CDR3: TGTGCCAGTAGTATGCATAAGGGTAACTATGGCTACACCTTC.

This clone has a handful of counts. A junction boundary mismatches the germline segment, possibly from a read error. The rearrangement uses TRBV4-2 and TRBJ2-7; 8 nucleotides line up with TRBD2. This CDR3 is built from 16 residues. Germline V CDR1 and CDR2: LGHNA, YNFKEQ. For the CDR3, the DNA is TGTGCCAGCAGCCAAGGCGTAGCGGGAAACTCCTACGAGCAGAACTTC. It translates to CASSQGVAGNSYEQNF.

A few counts support this clone. The rearrangement links TRBV9 to TRBJ1-1; 9 bases are shared with TRBD1. This CDR3 has 15 residues. V gave up 3 bases and J gave up 6 bases; unmatched junction bases: 9. The germline gives CDR1 SGDLS, CDR2 YYNGEE. The CDR3 loop is CASSAPSGQGAEAFF. The CDR3 DNA reads TGTGCCAGCAGCGCTCCCTCGGGACAGGGAGCTGAAGCTTTCTTT.

The chain is built from TRBV19 and TRBJ2-7, with 9 bases fitting TRBD1. The CDR3 length is 13 residues. The germline gives CDR1 LNHDA, CDR2 SQIVND (reference sequence). V was clipped by 4 bases and J by 4 bases; unmatched bases: 2. The CDR3 bases are TGTGCCAGTAGTAAGGACAGGGGTTACGAGCAGTACTTC. It encodes CASSKDRGYEQYF.

This clone was seen a few times. The chain couples TRBV10-3 to TRBJ2-5; D uncertain. The CDR3 contains 13 residues. V shed 4 bases and J shed 5 bases, with 11 bases lying between them. Germline lookup yields CDR1 ENHRY and CDR2 SYGVKD. CDR3 bases: TGTGCCATCAGTGTAGGGTTCAGTGAGACCCAGTACTTC. Protein: CAISVGFSETQYF.

This rearrangement joins TRBV28 to TRBJ1-1; possibly TRBD1 for D (5 bases). CDR1 and CDR2 from the germline V gene are MDHEN and SYDVKM. The CDR3 sequence is 13 residues long. V was clipped by 4 bases and J by 6 bases, with 12 bases between them. CDR3 loop: CASSYPGIAEAFF. CDR3 sequence (DNA): TGTGCCAGCAGTTATCCAGGGATCGCTGAAGCTTTCTTT.

This clone was seen only a few times. The J gene is TRBJ1-1, the V gene TRBV5-1, with D possibly TRBD1 on 5 matching bases. The CDR3 is 14 amino acids. V lost 0 bases, J lost 8 bases, and 14 bases lay in between. The germline gives CDR1 SGHRS, CDR2 YFSETQ. CDR3 sequence reads: CASSLGVRTMEAFF. CDR3 coding DNA: TGCGCCAGCAGCTTGGGCGTTAGGACAATGGAAGCTTTCTTT. The full variable domain, completed using reference TRBV5-1 and TRBJ1-1, is KAGVTQTPRYLIKTRGQQVTLSCSPISGHRSVSWYQQTPGQGLQFLFEYFSETQRNKGNFPGRFSGRQFSNSRSEMNVSTLELGDSALYLCASSLGVRTMEAFFGQGTRLTVV.

V usage is TRBV4-1 and J usage is TRBJ1-1; TRBD1 might be the D (5 bases). V was clipped by 5 bases and J by 4 bases, with 14 bases between them. The V gene's germline CDR1 is MGHRA and CDR2 YSYEKL. The CDR3 sequence is 14 residues long. The CDR3 nucleotides read TGCGCCAGCAGCTGGTTAACAGGTCTCACTGAAGCTTTCTTT. Translated, it gives CASSWLTGLTEAFF.

This clone was detected only a few times. V gene TRBV4-3 combines with J gene TRBJ1-2, with D perhaps matching TRBD1 (5 bases). V lost 4 bases to trimming and J lost 3 bases, with 9 bases between them. This CDR3 contains 13 residues. CDR1 LGHNA and CDR2 YSLEER come from the germline V gene. The CDR3 bases are TGCGCCAGCAGCCCAGGGACGTACTATGGCTACACCTTC. It yields the protein CASSPGTYYGYTF.